The clone carrying this TCR beta chain was recorded a few times. Its specificity is unknown. The CDR3 extends over 13 amino acids. The V end lost 3 bases, the J end lost 11 bases, and 16 bases lay between the germline ends. Germline CDR1 reads LNHNV; CDR2 reads YYDKDF (reference sequence). A single record per CDR3 protein comes from TCRdb applying MiXCR to the PCR reads. The profile shows approximately 500,000 distinct CDR3 sequences, 25% of them singletons. The source of the sample is a study of molecular identifiers for immune sequencing clone quantification. On the study more broadly: Replicates involved a five-way split of RNA from around 20,000 or 100,000 naive CD8 cells, with sequencing of four.

General study results and limits: Highly expanded clone sizes could be underestimated through barcode sharing by identical TCR molecules. Clones that exceeded 20 RNA copies held over 99% of effector molecules, yet under 1% in naive cells.

This clonotype was obtained from a human donor in good health. Some libraries in this study had Jurkat cell RNA spiked in. The J gene is TRBJ1-1, the V gene TRBV15, with D perhaps matching TRBD1 (5 bases). Sequenced: naive CD8+ T cells from blood, with Jurkat cell RNA spiked in. Subset indicated: FACS-sorted CD8+CD4-CCR7+CD45RA+ naive T cells. This CDR3 reads CATSSSGPAGAFF. CDR3 nucleotides: TGTGCCACCAGCAGCTCAGGGCCCGCGGGGGCTTTCTTT.